This T cell receptor beta chain is from a study of CD4 and CD8 cells across lung adenocarcinoma regions (dated by TCRdb to 2016 to 2019). With regard to the full study: Intratumor heterogeneity of the T cell receptor repertoire was examined by comparing tumor centers with tumor margins.

To prepare the library, PCR was applied. This sample was sequenced with a HiSeq X Ten. TCRdb cleaned the public reads at Q25 with fastp, built clones with MiXCR and kept in-frame beta chains. Entries that share a CDR3 protein sequence are merged under the most common genes and DNA. For this sample the table gives roughly 16,000 distinct CDR3 sequences, of which less than 55% were detected only once. The ten largest clones represent 30% to 35% of the sample. The donors were patients who had localized lung adenocarcinoma, which is a subtype of non-small cell lung cancer. Samples were obtained from the centers of localized lung adenocarcinomas. CD8+ T cells from tumor tissue were profiled separately from CD4+ T cells for TCR repertoire analysis. By sample share, this clonotype is medium-sized (0.01 to 0.1%). It has no known antigen specificity. Base quality data are lacking; no much larger clone is found one base away.

CDR1 and CDR2, looked up from the germline V gene, are MNHEY and SVGAGI. Including the terminal cysteine and phenylalanine, the CDR3 comprises 15 residues. Here the CDR3 DNA is all that survives: 45 bases in frame from base 1. V is cut back by 8 bases and J by 6 bases, with 11 bases in the junction unmatched. This chain is built from TRBV6-5 and TRBJ2-1; the central 9 bases match TRBD2. The TCR sequence derives from a female donor with lung adenocarcinoma. The CD4 and CD8 labels of this study may be unreliable. The sample was CD8+ T cells from the center of a lung tumor. Read against the paper, the sample's cell subset or site label means: tumor center region. The CDR3 in this case is CASARDSGGPNEQFF. The nucleotide sequence reads as follows: TGTGCCAGCGCGAGAGATAGCGGGGGACCCAATGAGCAGTTCTTC.